Following are 13 T cell receptor beta chains from one sample sequenced in a study of T cells in Graves' hyperthyroidism and ophthalmopathy. What was amplified from RNA transcripts were TCR beta CDR3 regions. The TCR CDR3 first-round RT-PCR relied on the HTBI primer set. TCRdb analysed the multiplex PCR reads with MiXCR anew, one entry per CDR3 protein. This sample has more than 150,000 distinct CDR3 sequences, with more than 15% found just once. The specimen sequenced was blood. These receptors originate from a woman in her forties or fifties with Graves' hyperthyroidism.

This clonotype was observed many times. J is TRBJ1-2 and V is TRBV2; D is unresolved. From germline, CDR1 is SNHLY and CDR2 FYNNEI. Deletions cut 9 bases from V and 7 bases from J, with 15 bases between. This CDR3 has 12 amino acids. This chain's CDR3 is CASSLTHIGYTF. For the CDR3, the DNA is TGTGCCAGTTCATTAACCCACATTGGCTACACCTTC.

This clonotype was found a few times. The V and J genes are TRBV5-5 and TRBJ1-2, with 7 bases that match TRBD1. This CDR3 is 14 amino acids long. Per germline, CDR1 SGHKS and CDR2 YYEKEE (reference sequence). The J segment lost 8 bases and the V segment lost 4 bases, leaving 11 bases of the junction unmatched. As DNA, the CDR3 is TGTGCCAGCAGCCCAGGACAGGAGTCACCCGGCTACACCTTC. Residues: CASSPGQESPGYTF.

Many counts were recorded for this clonotype. V is TRBV6-2 or TRBV6-3 and J is TRBJ2-3; D not certain. There are 12 residues in the CDR3. V lost 2 bases to trimming and J lost 6 bases, with 6 bases between them. Germline CDR1 and CDR2: MNHEY and SVGEGT. CDR3 DNA sequence: TGTGCCAGCAGTTACACTATTGATACGCAGTATTTT. It specifies CASSYTIDTQYF.

This clonotype was counted only a few times. The chain recombines TRBV19 with TRBJ2-3; 7 bases line up with TRBD1. This CDR3 has 15 residues. Germline lookup yields CDR1 LNHDA and CDR2 SQIVND (reference sequence). V shed 6 bases, J shed 1 base, and the junction held 7 bases outside the gene matches. The CDR3 protein is CASSTDREGTDTQYF. The CDR3 nucleotides read TGTGCCAGTAGCACCGACAGGGAAGGCACAGATACGCAGTATTTT. Filled out from reference TRBV19 and TRBJ2-3, the complete variable domain reads DGGITQSPKYLFRKEGQNVTLSCEQNLNHDAMYWYRQDPGQGLRLIYYSQIVNDFQKGDIAEGYSVSREKKESFPLTVTSAQKNPTAFYLCASSTDREGTDTQYFGPGTRLTVL.

This clonotype was seen many times. The V gene is TRBV19, the J gene TRBJ2-5; 7 nucleotides line up with TRBD1. CDR3 size: 13 residues. With V trimmed by 8 bases and J by 1 base, 4 bases remained unmatched. Germline values: CDR1 LNHDA, CDR2 SQIVND (reference sequence). CDR3 amino acids: CASGHRGQETQYF. The DNA of the CDR3 is TGTGCCAGTGGTCACAGGGGCCAAGAGACCCAGTACTTC.

At least ten counts were recorded for this clonotype. V and J are TRBV19 and TRBJ1-3; D gene uncertain. Germline V CDR1 and CDR2: LNHDA, SQIVND (reference sequence). The CDR3 sequence is 13 residues long. Trimming removed 6 bases from V and 0 bases from J, with 6 bases in between. Here the CDR3 DNA reads TGTGCCAGTAGACGGGGCTCTGGAAACACCATATATTTT. Protein sequence: CASRRGSGNTIYF.

The table lists this clonotype with many counts. The chain links TRBV7-8 to TRBJ1-1; D may be TRBD1 (6 bases). The CDR3 has 16 amino acids. The germline V gene has CDR1 SGHVS and CDR2 FQNEAQ. V lost 5 bases, J lost 0 bases, and 16 bases lay in between. For the CDR3, the DNA is TGTGCCAGCAGCCACCAGGACAGAAGTATGAACACTGAAGCTTTCTTT. This gives the protein CASSHQDRSMNTEAFF.

This clonotype was observed at least ten times. The rearrangement uses TRBV2 and TRBJ2-7; a weak D match, TRBD1 (6 bases). With 4 bases removed from V and 0 bases from J, the gap between germline ends came to 10 bases. The CDR3 sequence is 14 residues long. Germline V lookup: CDR1 SNHLY, CDR2 FYNNEI. The CDR3 DNA is TGTGCCAGCAGTGTGGACAGAAGCTCCTACGAGCAGTACTTC. Translating gives CASSVDRSSYEQYF.

This clonotype was picked up many times. The genes are TRBV28 and TRBJ1-6; no reliable D call. Between the trimmed V and J ends, which lost 8 bases and 4 bases, there was a span of 9 bases. Germline-derived CDR1 and CDR2 are MDHEN and SYDVKM. The CDR3 length is 13 residues. DNA for the CDR3: TGTGCCAGCGTTCATACATATAATTCACCCCTCCACTTT. Its translation: CASVHTYNSPLHF. The full variable domain, completed using reference TRBV28 and TRBJ1-6, is DVKVTQSSRYLVKRTGEKVFLECVQDMDHENMFWYRQDPGLGLRLIYFSYDVKMKEKGDIPEGYSVSREKKERFSLILESASTNQTSMYLCASVHTYNSPLHFGNGTRLTVT.

There are a few counts of this clonotype. The V and J genes are TRBV28 and TRBJ2-4, with D maybe TRBD1 (6 bases). The CDR3 contains 19 residues. The V end was cut by 5 bases, the J end by 0 bases, with 23 bases between. The germline V gene has CDR1 MDHEN and CDR2 SYDVKM. The CDR3 sequence: CASSDPALGGKLAKNIQYF. As DNA, the CDR3 is TGTGCCAGCAGTGACCCGGCGCTTGGGGGCAAACTAGCCAAAAACATTCAGTACTTC.

This clonotype appeared a few times. The V gene is TRBV18, the J gene TRBJ2-7; TRBD1 matches 8 bases. Germline values: CDR1 KGHSH, CDR2 LQKENI. This CDR3 is 19 amino acids long. The junction had 21 bases not matched to a gene; V was cut back by 8 bases and J by 0 bases. The chain's CDR3 is CASQSKSGGGSPSSYEQYF. The CDR3 DNA is TGTGCCAGCCAAAGCAAGTCAGGGGGCGGAAGCCCGAGCTCCTACGAGCAGTACTTC.

A word on this clonotype: At one of its ends the junction is not consistent with the germline gene, which may arise from a read error. The chain employs TRBV19 and TRBJ2-1; 7 bases agree with TRBD2. The CDR3 covers 13 residues. Looked up from germline, CDR1 is LNHDA and CDR2 is SQIVND (reference sequence). CDR3 in DNA: TGTGCCAGTAGTTGGGGGGGGTACAGTGAGCAGTTCTTC. Translated, it gives CASSWGGYSEQFF.

In the case of this clonotype: It may be a read error: a sequence one base away is much more abundant. This chain joins TRBV20-1 and TRBJ2-3; D is unclear. There are 13 residues in the CDR3. The germline CDR1 and CDR2 sequences are DFQATT and SNEGSKA (reference sequence). Trimming removed 3 bases from V and 4 bases from J, with 11 bases in between. CDR3 in DNA: TGCAGTGCTAGGGGTACGTTCGCAGATACGCAGTATTTT. It specifies CSARGTFADTQYF.